Included here is one TCR beta chain sequence, with context. The antigen is unknown. Germline is not matched at one junction end, which may reflect a read error. This entry belongs to a study of Graves' ophthalmopathy and Graves' hyperthyroidism. Study results and caveats: The model reached 70.59% sensitivity and about 72% specificity for predicting ophthalmopathy progression.

Ophthalmopathy cases showed moderate-to-severe activity, scoring CAS ≥3 and NOSPECS ≥4, with duration under 3 months. Patients were left out if they had other autoimmune diseases, uncontrolled infections, pregnancy or lactation. RNA transcripts were the source from which TCR beta CDR3 regions were amplified. HTBI primers served in a first-round RT-PCR, which a second-round multiplex PCR followed. Via MiXCR, TCRdb re-called the multiplex PCR reads, giving one row per CDR3 protein. The sample shows 260,000 or so distinct CDR3 sequences, around 42% of them seen only once. What was sequenced was peripheral blood. This clonotype was obtained from an adult man with Graves' ophthalmopathy.

The CDR3 DNA is TGCGCCAGCAGCTCGGACAGGGGGGATAATTCACCCCTCCACTTT. Its translation is CASSSDRGDNSPLHF. The genes are TRBV5-8 and TRBJ1-6, with 10 bases fitting TRBD1. Germline values: CDR1 SGHTS, CDR2 YDEGEE. This CDR3 spans 15 amino acids.